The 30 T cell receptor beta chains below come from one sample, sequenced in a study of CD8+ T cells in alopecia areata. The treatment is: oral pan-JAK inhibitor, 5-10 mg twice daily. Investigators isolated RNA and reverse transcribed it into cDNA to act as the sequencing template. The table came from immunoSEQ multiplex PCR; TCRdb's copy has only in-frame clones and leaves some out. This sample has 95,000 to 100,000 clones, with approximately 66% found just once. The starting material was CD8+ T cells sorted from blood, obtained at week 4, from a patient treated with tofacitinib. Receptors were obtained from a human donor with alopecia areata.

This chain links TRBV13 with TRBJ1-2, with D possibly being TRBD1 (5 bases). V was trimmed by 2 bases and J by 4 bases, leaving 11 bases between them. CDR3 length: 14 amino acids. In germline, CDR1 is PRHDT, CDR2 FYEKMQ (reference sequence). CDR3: CASSLSGRTYGYTF. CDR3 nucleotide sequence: TGTGCCAGCAGCTTATCAGGGAGGACCTATGGCTACACCTTC.

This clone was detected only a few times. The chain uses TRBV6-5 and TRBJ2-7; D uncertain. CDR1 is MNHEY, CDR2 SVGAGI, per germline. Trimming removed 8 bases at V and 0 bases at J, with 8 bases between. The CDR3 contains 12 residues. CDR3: CASGADSYEQYF. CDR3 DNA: TGTGCCAGCGGCGCGGACTCCTACGAGCAGTACTTC.

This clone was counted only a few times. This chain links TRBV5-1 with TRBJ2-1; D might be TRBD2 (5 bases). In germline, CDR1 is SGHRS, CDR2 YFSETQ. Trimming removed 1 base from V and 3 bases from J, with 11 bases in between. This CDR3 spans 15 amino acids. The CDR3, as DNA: TGCGCCAGCAGCTTGCCTGGGGAGAGCTACAATGAGCAGTTCTTC. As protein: CASSLPGESYNEQFF.

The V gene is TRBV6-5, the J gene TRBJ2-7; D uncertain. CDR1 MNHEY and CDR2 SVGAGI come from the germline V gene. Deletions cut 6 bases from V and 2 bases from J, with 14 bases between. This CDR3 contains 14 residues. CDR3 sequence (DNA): TGTGCCAGCAGATCATTGGACGGCACCTACGAGCAGTACTTC. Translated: CASRSLDGTYEQYF.

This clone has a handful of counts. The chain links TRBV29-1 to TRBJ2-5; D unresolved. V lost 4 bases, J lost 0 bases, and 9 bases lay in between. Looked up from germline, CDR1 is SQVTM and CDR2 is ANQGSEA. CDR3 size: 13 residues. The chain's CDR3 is CSVVWWDQETQYF. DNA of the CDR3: TGCAGCGTTGTATGGTGGGACCAAGAGACCCAGTACTTC.

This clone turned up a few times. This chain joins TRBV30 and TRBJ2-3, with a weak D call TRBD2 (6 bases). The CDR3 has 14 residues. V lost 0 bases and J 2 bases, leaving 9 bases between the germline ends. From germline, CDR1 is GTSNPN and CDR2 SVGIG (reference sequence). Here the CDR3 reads CAWSVTSSTDTQYF. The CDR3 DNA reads TGTGCCTGGAGTGTAACTAGCTCCACAGATACGCAGTATTTT.

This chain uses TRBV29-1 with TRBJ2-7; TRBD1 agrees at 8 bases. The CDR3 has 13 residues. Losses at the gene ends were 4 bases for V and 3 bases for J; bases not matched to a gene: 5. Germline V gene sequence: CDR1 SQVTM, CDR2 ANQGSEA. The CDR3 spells CSVGQGQYYEQYF. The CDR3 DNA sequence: TGCAGCGTTGGACAGGGGCAATACTACGAGCAGTACTTC.

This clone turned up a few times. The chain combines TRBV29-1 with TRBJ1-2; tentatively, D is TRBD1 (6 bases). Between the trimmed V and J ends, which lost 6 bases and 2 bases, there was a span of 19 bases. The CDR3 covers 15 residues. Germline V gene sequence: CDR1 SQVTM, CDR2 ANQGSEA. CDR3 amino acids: CSVVGGALLNYGYTF. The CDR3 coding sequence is TGCAGCGTCGTTGGGGGGGCCCTCCTCAACTATGGCTACACCTTC. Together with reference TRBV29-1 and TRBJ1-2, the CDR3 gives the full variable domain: SAVISQKPSRDICQRGTSLTIQCQVDSQVTMMFWYRQQPGQSLTLIATANQGSEATYESGFVIDKFPISRPNLTFSTLTVSNMSPEDSSIYLCSVVGGALLNYGYTFGSGTRLTVV.

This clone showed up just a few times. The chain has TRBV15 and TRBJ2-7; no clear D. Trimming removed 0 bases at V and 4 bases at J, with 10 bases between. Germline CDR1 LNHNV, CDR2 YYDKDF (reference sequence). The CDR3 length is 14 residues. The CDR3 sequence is CATSRDRTLYEQYF. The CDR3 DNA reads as TGTGCCACCAGCAGAGATAGGACCTTGTACGAGCAGTACTTC. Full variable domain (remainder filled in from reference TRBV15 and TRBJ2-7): DAMVIQNPRYQVTQFGKPVTLSCSQTLNHNVMYWYQQKSSQAPKLLFHYYDKDFNNEADTPDNFQSRRPNTSFCFLDIRSPGLGDTAMYLCATSRDRTLYEQYFGPGTRLTVT.

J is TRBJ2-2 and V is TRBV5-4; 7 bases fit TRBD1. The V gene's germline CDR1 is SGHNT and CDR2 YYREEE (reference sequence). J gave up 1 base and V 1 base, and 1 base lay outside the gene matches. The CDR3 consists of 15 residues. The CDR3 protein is CASSLSGGNTGELFF. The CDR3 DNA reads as TGTGCCAGCAGCTTGTCAGGGGGGAACACCGGGGAGCTGTTTTTT. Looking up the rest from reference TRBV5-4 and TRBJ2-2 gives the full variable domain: ETGVTQSPTHLIKTRGQQVTLRCSSQSGHNTVSWYQQALGQGPQFIFQYYREEENGRGNFPPRFSGLQFPNYSSELNVNALELDDSALYLCASSLSGGNTGELFFGEGSRLTVL.

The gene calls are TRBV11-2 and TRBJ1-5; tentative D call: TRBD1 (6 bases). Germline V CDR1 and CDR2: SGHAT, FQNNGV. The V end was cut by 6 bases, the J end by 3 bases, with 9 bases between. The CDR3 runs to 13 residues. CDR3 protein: CASSRDTNQPQHF. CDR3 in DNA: TGTGCCAGCAGTCGGGACACCAATCAGCCCCAGCATTTT. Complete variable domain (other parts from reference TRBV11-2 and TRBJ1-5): EAGVAQSPRYKIIEKRQSVAFWCNPISGHATLYWYQQILGQGPKLLIQFQNNGVVDDSQLPKDRFSAERLKGVDSTLKIQPAKLEDSAVYLCASSRDTNQPQHFGDGTRLSIL.

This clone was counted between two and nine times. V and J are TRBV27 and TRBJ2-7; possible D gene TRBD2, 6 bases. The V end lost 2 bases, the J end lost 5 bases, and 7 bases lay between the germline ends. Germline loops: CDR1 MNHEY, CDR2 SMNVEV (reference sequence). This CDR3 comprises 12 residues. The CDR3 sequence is CASSLPGDEQYF. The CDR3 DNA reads TGTGCCAGCAGTTTACCGGGGGACGAGCAGTACTTC.

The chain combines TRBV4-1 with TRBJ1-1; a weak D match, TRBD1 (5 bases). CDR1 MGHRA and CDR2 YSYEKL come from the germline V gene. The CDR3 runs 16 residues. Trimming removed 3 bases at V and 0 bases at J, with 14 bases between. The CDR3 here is CASSHAPGRMNTEAFF. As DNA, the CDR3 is TGCGCCAGCAGCCATGCACCGGGACGGATGAACACTGAAGCTTTCTTT.

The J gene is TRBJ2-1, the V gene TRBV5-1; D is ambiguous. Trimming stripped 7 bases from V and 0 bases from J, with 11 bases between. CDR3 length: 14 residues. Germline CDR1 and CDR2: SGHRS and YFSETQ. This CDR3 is CASSGGSSYNEQFF. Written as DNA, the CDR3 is TGCGCCAGCTCCGGCGGAAGCTCCTACAATGAGCAGTTCTTC.

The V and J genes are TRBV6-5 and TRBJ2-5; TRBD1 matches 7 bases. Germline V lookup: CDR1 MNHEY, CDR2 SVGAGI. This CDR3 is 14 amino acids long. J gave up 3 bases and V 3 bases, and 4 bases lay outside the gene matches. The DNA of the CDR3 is TGTGCCAGCAGTTATTCCGGGACAGAAGAGACCCAGTACTTC. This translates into CASSYSGTEETQYF.

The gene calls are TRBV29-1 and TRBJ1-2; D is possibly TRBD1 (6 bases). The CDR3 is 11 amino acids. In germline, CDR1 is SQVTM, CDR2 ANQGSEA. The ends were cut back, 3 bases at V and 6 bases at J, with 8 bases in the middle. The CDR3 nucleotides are TGCAGCGTTGACGAGGGGGATGGCTACACCTTC. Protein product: CSVDEGDGYTF. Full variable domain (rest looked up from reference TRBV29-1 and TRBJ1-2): SAVISQKPSRDICQRGTSLTIQCQVDSQVTMMFWYRQQPGQSLTLIATANQGSEATYESGFVIDKFPISRPNLTFSTLTVSNMSPEDSSIYLCSVDEGDGYTFGSGTRLTVV.

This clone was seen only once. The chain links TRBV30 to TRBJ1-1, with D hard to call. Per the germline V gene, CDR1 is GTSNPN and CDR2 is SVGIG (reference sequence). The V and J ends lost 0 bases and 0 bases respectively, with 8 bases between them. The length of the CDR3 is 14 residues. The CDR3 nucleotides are TGTGCCTGGAGTGTATCATACATGAACACTGAAGCTTTCTTT. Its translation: CAWSVSYMNTEAFF.

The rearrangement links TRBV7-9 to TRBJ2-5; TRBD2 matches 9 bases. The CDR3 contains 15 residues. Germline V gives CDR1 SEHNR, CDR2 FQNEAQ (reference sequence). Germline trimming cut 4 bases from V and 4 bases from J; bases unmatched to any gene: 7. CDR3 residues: CASSYVGGGAETQYF. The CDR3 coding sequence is TGTGCCAGCAGCTACGTCGGCGGGGGGGCAGAGACCCAGTACTTC.

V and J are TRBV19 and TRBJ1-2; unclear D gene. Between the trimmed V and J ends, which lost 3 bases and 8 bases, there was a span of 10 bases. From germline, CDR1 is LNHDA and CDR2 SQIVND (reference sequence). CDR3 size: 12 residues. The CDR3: CASSMGLRGYTF. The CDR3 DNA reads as TGTGCCAGTAGTATGGGGTTACGAGGCTACACCTTC.

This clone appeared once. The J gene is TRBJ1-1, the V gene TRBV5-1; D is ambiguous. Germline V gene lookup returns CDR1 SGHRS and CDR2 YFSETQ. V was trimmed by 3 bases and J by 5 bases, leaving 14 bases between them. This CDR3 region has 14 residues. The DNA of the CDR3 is TGCGCCAGCAGCTCGGTGGAATCTCCGACTGAAGCTTTCTTT. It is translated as CASSSVESPTEAFF.

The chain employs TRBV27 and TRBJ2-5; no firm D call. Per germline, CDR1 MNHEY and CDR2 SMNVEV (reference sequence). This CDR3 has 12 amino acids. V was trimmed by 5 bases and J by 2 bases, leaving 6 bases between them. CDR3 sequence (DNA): TGTGCCAGCAGTCCCGATCAAGAGACCCAGTACTTC. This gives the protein CASSPDQETQYF.

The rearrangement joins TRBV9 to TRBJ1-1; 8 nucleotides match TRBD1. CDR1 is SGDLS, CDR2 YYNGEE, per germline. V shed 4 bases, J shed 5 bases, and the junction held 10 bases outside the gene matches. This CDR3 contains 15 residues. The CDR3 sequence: CASSPSGRGHTEAFF. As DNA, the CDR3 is TGTGCCAGCAGCCCGAGCGGCAGGGGGCATACTGAAGCTTTCTTT.

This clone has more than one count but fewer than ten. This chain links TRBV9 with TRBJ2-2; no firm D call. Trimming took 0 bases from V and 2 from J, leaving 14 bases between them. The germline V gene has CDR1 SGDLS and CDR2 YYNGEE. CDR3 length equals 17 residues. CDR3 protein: CASSVGPAGFNTGELFF. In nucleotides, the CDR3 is TGTGCCAGCAGCGTAGGCCCCGCCGGATTCAACACCGGGGAGCTGTTTTTT.

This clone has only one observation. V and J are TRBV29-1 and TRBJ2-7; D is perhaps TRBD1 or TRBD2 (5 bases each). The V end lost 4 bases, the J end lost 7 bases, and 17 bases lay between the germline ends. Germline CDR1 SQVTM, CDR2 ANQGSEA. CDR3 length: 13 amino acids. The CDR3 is CSVAYGALYEQYF. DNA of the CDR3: TGCAGCGTTGCATACGGGGCGCTTTATGAGCAGTACTTC.

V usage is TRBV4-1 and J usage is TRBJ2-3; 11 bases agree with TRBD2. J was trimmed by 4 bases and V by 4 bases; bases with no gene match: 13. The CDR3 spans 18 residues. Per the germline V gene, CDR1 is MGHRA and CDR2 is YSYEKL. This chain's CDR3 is CASSRAVAGGPVADTQYF. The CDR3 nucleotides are TGCGCCAGCAGCCGCGCCGTAGCGGGAGGGCCTGTTGCAGATACGCAGTATTTT.

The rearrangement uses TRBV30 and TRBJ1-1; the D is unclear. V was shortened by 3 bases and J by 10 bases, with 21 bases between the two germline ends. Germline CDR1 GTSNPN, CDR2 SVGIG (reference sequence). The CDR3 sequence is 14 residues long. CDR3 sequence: CAWRDPRRTWGAFF. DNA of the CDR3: TGTGCCTGGAGAGATCCAAGGAGGACCTGGGGAGCTTTCTTT.

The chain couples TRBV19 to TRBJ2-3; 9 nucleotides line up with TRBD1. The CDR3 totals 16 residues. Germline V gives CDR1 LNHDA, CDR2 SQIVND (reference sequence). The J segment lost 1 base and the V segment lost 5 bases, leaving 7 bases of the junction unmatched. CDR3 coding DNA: TGTGCCAGTAGTGACCGGGACAGGGACGGCACAGATACGCAGTATTTT. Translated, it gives CASSDRDRDGTDTQYF.

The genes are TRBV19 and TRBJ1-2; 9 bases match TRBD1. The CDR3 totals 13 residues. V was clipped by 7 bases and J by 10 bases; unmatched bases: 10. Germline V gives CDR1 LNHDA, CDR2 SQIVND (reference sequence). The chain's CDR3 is CASNPGQGFDYTF. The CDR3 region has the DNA TGTGCCAGTAATCCGGGACAGGGCTTTGACTACACCTTC.

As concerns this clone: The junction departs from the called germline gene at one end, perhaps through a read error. The CDR3 here is CASTLSTGGSYGYTF. For the CDR3, the DNA is TGCGCCAGCACCCTCTCGACAGGGGGCAGCTATGGCTACACCTTC. This chain uses TRBV27 with TRBJ1-2; the match to TRBD1 covers 10 bases. This CDR3 has 15 amino acids. CDR1 and CDR2 (germline): MNHEY, SMNVEV (reference sequence).

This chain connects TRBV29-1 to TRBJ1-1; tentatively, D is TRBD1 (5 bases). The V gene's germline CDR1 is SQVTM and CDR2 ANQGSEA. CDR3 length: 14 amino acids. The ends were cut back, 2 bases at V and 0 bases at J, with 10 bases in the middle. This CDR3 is CSVEQDTLNTEAFF. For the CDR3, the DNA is TGCAGCGTTGAACAGGACACCCTGAACACTGAAGCTTTCTTT.